Below, 17 T cell receptor beta chains from the same sample are listed, as sequenced in a study of PD-L1 blockade in urothelial cancer. Libraries were prepared by immunoSEQ multiplex PCR; TCRdb keeps only in-frame clonotypes and omits some of them. Altogether 37,000 or so clones are present, roughly four fifths being singletons, with the ten largest covering roughly 18%. The sequencing used PBMCs, collected around atezolizumab (anti-PD-L1) treatment. The receptors were sampled from a man in his sixties with urothelial cancer.

The chain carries TRBV7-9 and TRBJ2-6; no reliable D call. The CDR3 consists of 14 residues. V lost 5 bases and J lost 1, with 6 bases in between. Germline CDR1 reads SEHNR; CDR2 reads FQNEAQ (reference sequence). CDR3 DNA sequence: TGTGCCAGCAGCCCCCCTTCTGGGGCCAACGTCCTGACTTTC. Protein: CASSPPSGANVLTF.

V is TRBV10-3 and J is TRBJ1-5; D gene unclear. The germline CDR1 and CDR2 sequences are ENHRY and SYGVKD. This CDR3 is 12 amino acids long. V dropped 3 bases and J dropped 6 bases, with 6 bases sitting between them. This CDR3 is CAISDSSQPQHF. CDR3 nucleotide sequence: TGTGCCATCAGTGACAGTTCTCAGCCCCAGCATTTT.

The table lists this clone with a few counts. The chain joins TRBV6-6 to TRBJ1-6; TRBD1 matches 10 bases. The germline V gene encodes CDR1 MNHNY and CDR2 SVGAGI (reference sequence). V shed 4 bases, J shed 9 bases, and the junction held 3 bases outside the gene matches. The CDR3 spans 14 residues. CDR3 nucleotides: TGTGCCAGCAGTTCACGGGACAGGGGTTCACCCCTCCACTTT. Its protein is CASSSRDRGSPLHF.

Worth noting for this clone: The junction does not match germline at one end; this may be a read error. The chain has TRBV7-7 and TRBJ2-5, with a weak D call TRBD2 (6 bases). CDR1 and CDR2 from the germline V gene are SSHAT and FNYEAQ (reference sequence). This CDR3 contains 13 residues. CDR3 in amino acids: CASSPWAEGTQYF. CDR3 nucleotide sequence: TGTGCTAGCAGCCCATGGGCGGAGGGGACCCAGTACTTC.

The V and J genes are TRBV30 and TRBJ2-5, with TRBD2 matching 8 bases. CDR1 is GTSNPN and CDR2 is SVGIG in the germline V gene (reference sequence). The CDR3 consists of 13 residues. The ends lost 4 bases at V and 5 bases at J; junction bases unmatched: 6. CDR3 bases: TGTGCCTGGACCGGGGGGGAGCTGGAGACCCAGTACTTC. It codes for CAWTGGELETQYF.

The chain couples TRBV19 to TRBJ1-2; TRBD1 matches 9 bases. The CDR3 has 17 residues. With 5 bases clipped from V and 4 bases from J, the junction kept 14 bases outside the gene matches. Germline CDR1 LNHDA, CDR2 SQIVND (reference sequence). This CDR3 reads CASSRKTGTGLIYGYTF. CDR3 nucleotide sequence: TGTGCCAGTAGTCGAAAGACCGGGACAGGGTTAATCTATGGCTACACCTTC.

The J gene is TRBJ2-1, the V gene TRBV5-1; D ambiguous. Germline V lookup: CDR1 SGHRS, CDR2 YFSETQ. Trimming cost V 0 bases and J 0 bases, with 13 bases left between them. The CDR3 covers 17 residues. The CDR3 reads CASSLGPPRSSYNEQFF. CDR3 DNA sequence: TGCGCCAGCAGCTTGGGTCCTCCGAGAAGCTCCTACAATGAGCAGTTCTTC.

The genes are TRBV7-8 and TRBJ1-5; D is perhaps TRBD1 (5 bases). With 4 bases removed from V and 3 bases from J, the gap between germline ends came to 10 bases. The CDR3 consists of 14 residues. Looked up from germline, CDR1 is SGHVS and CDR2 is FQNEAQ. CDR3 protein: CASSSDSSNQPQHF. CDR3 nucleotides: TGTGCCAGCAGCTCCGACAGCTCCAATCAGCCCCAGCATTTT.

This chain uses TRBV7-3 with TRBJ1-1; 7 positions agree with TRBD1. This CDR3 comprises 14 residues. Per the germline V gene, CDR1 is SGHTA and CDR2 is FQGTGA. V gave up 3 bases and J gave up 3 bases; unmatched junction bases: 4. The CDR3 DNA sequence: TGTGCCAGCAGCTTGGAGGGGGCGGACACTGAAGCTTTCTTT. Its protein is CASSLEGADTEAFF.

This clone showed up just a few times. This chain links TRBV7-3 with TRBJ1-5; D possibly corresponds to TRBD1 (6 bases). There are 14 residues in the CDR3. V shed 10 bases and J shed 0 bases, with 13 bases lying between them. CDR1 and CDR2 (germline): SGHTA, FQGTGA. CDR3 loop: CANPGQSSNQPQHF. The CDR3 DNA is TGTGCCAACCCGGGACAAAGTAGCAATCAGCCCCAGCATTTT.

This chain connects TRBV5-6 to TRBJ2-7, with D maybe TRBD1 (6 bases). V lost 0 bases to trimming and J lost 1 base, with 11 bases between them. Per germline, CDR1 SGHDT and CDR2 YYEEEE. This CDR3 contains 15 residues. The CDR3 protein is CASSLVPGTSYEQYF. The DNA for the CDR3 is TGTGCCAGCAGCTTGGTGCCAGGGACATCCTACGAGCAGTACTTC.

The chain employs TRBV5-1 and TRBJ1-1; weak D call: TRBD1 (5 bases). V lost 0 bases to trimming and J lost 5 bases, with 11 bases between them. This CDR3 spans 14 amino acids. Germline V gene lookup returns CDR1 SGHRS and CDR2 YFSETQ. The CDR3 DNA reads TGCGCCAGCAGCTTGGGCAGGGAGGGAACTGAAGCTTTCTTT. Residues: CASSLGREGTEAFF.

The rearrangement uses TRBV30 and TRBJ1-6, with D maybe TRBD1 (6 bases). Trimming removed 1 base from V and 10 bases from J, with 32 bases in between. Germline loops: CDR1 GTSNPN, CDR2 SVGIG (reference sequence). CDR3 length: 20 amino acids. The CDR3 DNA reads TGTGCCTGGAGTGGGGGGGGGAGTTGGTCGGGCCGGCCGAGGGGGTCACCCCTCCACTTT. Its translation: CAWSGGGSWSGRPRGSPLHF.

This rearrangement joins TRBV27 to TRBJ1-3; 7 bases line up with TRBD1. V was pared by 6 bases and J by 3 bases, with 8 bases of the junction left unmatched. The CDR3 loop spans 15 amino acids. Germline V gene data show CDR1 as MNHEY and CDR2 as SMNVEV (reference sequence). CDR3 region: CASRPVGDSGNTIYF. The CDR3, as DNA: TGTGCCAGCAGGCCTGTCGGGGACAGTGGAAACACCATATATTTT.

This clone was found once. V is TRBV2 and J is TRBJ1-5; D possibly corresponds to TRBD1 (5 bases). Trimming took off 3 bases at V and 0 bases at J, with 9 bases between the two ends. In germline, CDR1 is SNHLY, CDR2 FYNNEI. The CDR3 runs 15 residues. CDR3 amino acids: CASSDQGNSNQPQHF. The DNA for the CDR3 is TGTGCCAGCAGTGACCAGGGTAATAGCAATCAGCCCCAGCATTTT.

This chain joins TRBV28 and TRBJ2-7; perhaps TRBD2 as D (6 bases). Trimming took off 4 bases at V and 4 bases at J, with 14 bases between the two ends. The CDR3 runs to 14 residues. In germline, CDR1 is MDHEN, CDR2 SYDVKM. The chain's CDR3 is CASSSGGGTYEQYF. The DNA of the CDR3 is TGTGCCAGCAGTTCCGGTGGAGGGACTTACGAGCAGTACTTC. Looking up the rest from reference TRBV28 and TRBJ2-7 gives the full variable domain: DVKVTQSSRYLVKRTGEKVFLECVQDMDHENMFWYRQDPGLGLRLIYFSYDVKMKEKGDIPEGYSVSREKKERFSLILESASTNQTSMYLCASSSGGGTYEQYFGPGTRLTVT.

The V gene is TRBV2, the J gene TRBJ1-5; perhaps TRBD1 as D (6 bases). CDR3 length: 18 amino acids. The germline CDR1 and CDR2 sequences are SNHLY and FYNNEI. V was pared by 6 bases and J by 4 bases, with 25 bases between. The CDR3 DNA reads TGTGCCAGCAGCCCGCGGGTGGGCAGGGCCCAGGGGAATCAGCCCCAGCATTTT. Translated, it gives CASSPRVGRAQGNQPQHF.